This TCR beta chain stems from a study of T cell repertoires in cytomegalovirus infection. The study, taken as a whole, reports: CMV-specific HLA-C-restricted TCR beta clonotypes dominated the ex vivo response. Carriers of CMV and the relevant HLA type were discriminated by public TCR beta frequency.

The CDR3 spans 15 residues. V gave up 1 base and J gave up 5 bases, with 11 bases separating them. The germline CDR1 and CDR2 sequences are SGHTA and FQGNSA. MiXCR, run by TCRdb on the reads, gives a single entry per CDR3 protein. The table records approximately 190,000 distinct CDR3 sequences, nearly 9.5% of them present only once. This clonotype was seen many times. The target antigen is unknown. The receptor comes from a human donor in good health (CMV status not recorded). Some clones in this sample may be carry-over from other donors' samples. V is TRBV7-2 and J is TRBJ2-2; D assignment may be TRBD1 or TRBD2 (5 bases each). The sequenced material came from PBMCs. CDR3 sequence reads: CASSLEEAGTGELFF. CDR3 DNA sequence: TGTGCCAGCAGCTTAGAGGAGGCAGGGACCGGGGAGCTGTTTTTT.